This T cell receptor (beta chain) was obtained from a study of control samples from healthy donors and cancer patients. The length of the CDR3 is 12 residues. Clones were sequenced by immunoSEQ multiplex PCR, and TCRdb holds only the in-frame ones, with some missing. There are about 160,000 clones in the sample; 96% occur only once, and just over 1% lies in the top ten. The receptor's source is a woman in her thirties in good health. The specimen sequenced was blood. The chain has TRBV21-1 and TRBJ1-5. TRBV21-1 is described as a pseudogene. The DNA of the CDR3 is TGTGCCGGAGATTATAGCAATCAGCCCCAGCATTTT. It encodes CAGDYSNQPQHF.